This T cell receptor beta chain is from a study of T cells after yellow fever vaccination (dated by TCRdb to the late 2010s). Concerning the study at large: Libraries from fractions with low cell numbers were prepared with the SMART-Seq v4 Ultra Low Input RNA kit. Bulk PBMC replicates and cell subsets were isolated from blood drawn at multiple timepoints before and after both primary and secondary immunization. Two healthy male donors made up the cohort, one aged 18 to 30 years and the other aged 30 to 39 years. Bulk TCR alpha and beta repertoires were sequenced longitudinally to track T-cell clones before and after primary and booster YFV17D yellow fever vaccination.

The CDR3 spans 16 residues, from the cysteine through the phenylalanine. Solely the CDR3 DNA is kept, with 48 bases framed from the first base. At the junction V is shortened by 7 bases and J by 0 bases, with 18 bases in between. Sequences SGHAT (CDR1) and FQDESV (CDR2) are obtained from the germline V gene (reference sequence). Sequencing instrument: Illumina NovaSeq 6000. TCR cDNA was synthesized by 5'RACE template switching, which introduced a universal primer site and unique molecular identifiers. cDNA synthesis was primed from both the TCR alpha and TCR beta constant segments. Library amplification used two PCR steps, and the second PCR step added sample barcodes and sequencing adapters. Sequencing of libraries was performed on Illumina HiSeq 2500 (2x100 bp) or NovaSeq (2x150 bp). The source study handled its data this way. MIGEC was used to demultiplex reads and collapse the reads into UMI consensus sequences, and MiXCR was used for V(D)J alignment. Vaccine-responding clonotypes were identified with edgeR using replicate PBMC samples, with FDR below 0.01 and a log2 fold change above 5 up to day 15 being required. CD4 or CD8 identity was assigned to each bulk clonotype according to whether the clonotype was present at higher abundance in the sequenced CD4 repertoire or the sequenced CD8 repertoire. Starting from the raw public reads, TCRdb applied fastp trimming at Q25, assembled clones with MiXCR and retained in-frame beta chains. One record per CDR3 amino acid sequence lists the most common genes and DNA. TCRdb's processing, not the authors' own work, is the source of the V and J calls. In all, the sample holds 250,000 to 350,000 distinct CDR3 sequences, and 3.5% to 4.5% of those were seen once. The ten largest clones represent roughly a fifth of the sample.

This clonotype was detected only a few times. What antigen it recognizes has not been identified. No much larger clonotype is one base removed from it; base qualities were not supplied. General study outcomes and caveats: The secondary T-cell response was found to be weaker but faster than the primary response, with a peak reached on day 5 rather than on day 15. Because abundant contaminating clonotypes from the bulk population could be contained in FACS-sorted repertoires, computational filtering was required. After the booster, most clones that had expanded after primary vaccination were detected again (around 96% of CD4 and around nine tenths of CD8), suggesting broad maintenance of memory. A small share of clonotypes occurred in both CD4 and CD8 compartments, likely arising from convergent recombination. Because only a couple of donors were included in the study, the extent to which the findings can be generalized is limited.

According to the study, the label for this sample's treatment or condition signals: live attenuated yellow fever vaccine strain. At every blood-draw timepoint, two biological replicates of bulk PBMCs were collected. PBMCs were isolated from peripheral blood using a standard Ficoll-Paque protocol. TriZol was used to extract RNA from bulk PBMCs, CD4 and CD8 fractions, and dextramer-positive and dextramer-negative fractions. Here the chain combines TRBV11-1 and TRBJ1-1, with TRBD1 tentatively as D gene (6 bases match). The clonotype comes from a man aged 18 to 29 who received the YFV17D yellow fever vaccine. The specimen was PBMCs, collected 15 days after the yellow fever booster vaccination. This receptor carries the CDR3 CASKGGVARLNTEAFF. The nucleotide sequence reads TGTGCCAGCAAAGGGGGGGTGGCTCGATTGAACACTGAAGCTTTCTTT. When the CDR3 is completed using the reference TRBV11-1 and TRBJ1-1 genes on either side, the full variable domain is EAEVAQSPRYKITEKSQAVAFWCDPISGHATLYWYRQILGQGPELLVQFQDESVVDDSQLPKDRFSAERLKGVDSTLKIQPAELGDSAMYLCASKGGVARLNTEAFFGQGTRLTVV.